This T cell receptor beta chain was sequenced in a study of T cells in Graves' hyperthyroidism and ophthalmopathy. Amplification of TCR beta CDR3 regions used RNA as the template. HTBI primers were employed in a first-round RT-PCR of the TCR CDR3. Each CDR3 protein is one row after TCRdb ran MiXCR on the multiplex PCR reads. The data show over 400,000 distinct CDR3 sequences, 14% to 15% seen once. CDR1 and CDR2 (germline): SQVTM, ANQGSEA. V lost 6 bases and J lost 0; bases outside the gene matches: 16. CDR3 length: 17 residues. Only a few counts were recorded for this clonotype. The TCR sequence derives from a man between 18 and 29 years old with Graves' ophthalmopathy. This chain links TRBV29-1 with TRBJ1-2; 7 bases align to TRBD1. Sequencing input: blood. Here the CDR3 reads CSVIPGDQGGTNYGYTF. The DNA of the CDR3 is TGCAGCGTCATCCCGGGTGATCAGGGGGGAACTAACTATGGCTACACCTTC. Filled out from reference TRBV29-1 and TRBJ1-2, the complete variable domain reads SAVISQKPSRDICQRGTSLTIQCQVDSQVTMMFWYRQQPGQSLTLIATANQGSEATYESGFVIDKFPISRPNLTFSTLTVSNMSPEDSSIYLCSVIPGDQGGTNYGYTFGSGTRLTVV.